This T cell receptor (beta chain) is drawn from a study of Ad26.COV2.S vaccination and SARS-CoV-2 variants. Study findings and constraints: Placebo recipients trailed vaccine recipients in spike-specific TCR breadth. Vaccinees reportedly had broad spike-specific CD8+ and CD4+ T cell responses. Comparability of non-spike TCR breadth was observed across vaccine and placebo recipients.

This CDR3 comprises 14 residues. V was cut by 1 base and J by 8 bases, with 12 bases left in between. Germline V gives CDR1 SGHTA, CDR2 FQGNSA. TCRdb's copy holds only in-frame clones and misses some; the assay was immunoSEQ multiplex PCR. The sample lists about 320,000 clones; 75% to 90% were seen once. Treatment of the sample: about 20 received Ad26.COV2.S at low or high dose, single or two shots; 5 received placebo; per-sample allocation not given. Repertoires come from day 63 after the first vaccine or placebo injection. Boston provided a donor who was an adult aged 18-55 years. With respect to this clone: Its matching antigen is unknown.

The chain couples TRBV7-2 to TRBJ2-1; maybe TRBD2 (5 bases). The source is a person aged 18-60 years who received the Ad26.COV2.S COVID-19 vaccine or a placebo. Sequences were derived from peripheral blood, sampled in a trial of Ad26.COV2.S vaccine versus placebo. The CDR3 nucleotides are TGTGCCAGCAGCTTAGAGCAAACGGGGTATGAGCAGTTCTTC. Its translation: CASSLEQTGYEQFF.